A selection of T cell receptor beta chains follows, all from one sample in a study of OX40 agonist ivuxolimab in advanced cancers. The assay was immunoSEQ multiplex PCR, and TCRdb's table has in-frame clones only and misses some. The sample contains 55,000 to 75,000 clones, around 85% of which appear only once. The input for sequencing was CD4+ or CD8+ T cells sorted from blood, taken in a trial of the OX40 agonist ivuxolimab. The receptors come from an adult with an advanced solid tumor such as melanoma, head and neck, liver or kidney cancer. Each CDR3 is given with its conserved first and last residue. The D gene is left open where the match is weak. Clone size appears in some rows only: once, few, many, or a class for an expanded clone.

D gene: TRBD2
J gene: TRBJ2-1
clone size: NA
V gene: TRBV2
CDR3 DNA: TGTGCCAAAACTAGCGGGATTTACAATGAGCAGTTCTTC
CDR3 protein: CAKTSGIYNEQFF

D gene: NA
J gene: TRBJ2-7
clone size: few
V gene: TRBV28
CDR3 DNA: TGTGCCAGCAGATCTAACGAGCAGTACTTC
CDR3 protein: CASRSNEQYF

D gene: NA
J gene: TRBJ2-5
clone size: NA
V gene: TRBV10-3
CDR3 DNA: TGTGCCATCAGTGAGGGGGAGACCCAGTACTTC
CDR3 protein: CAISEGETQYF

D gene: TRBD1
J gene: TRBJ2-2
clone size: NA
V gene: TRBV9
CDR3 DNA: TGTGCCAGCAGCGTAGGGACAGGGAACACCGGGGAGCTGTTTTTT
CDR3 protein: CASSVGTGNTGELFF

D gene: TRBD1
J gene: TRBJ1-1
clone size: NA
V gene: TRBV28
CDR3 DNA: TGTGCCAGCAAAACAGGGGGAGGTACTGAAGCTTTCTTT
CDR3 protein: CASKTGGGTEAFF

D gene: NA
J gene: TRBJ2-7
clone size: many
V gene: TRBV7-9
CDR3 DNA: TGTGCCAGCAGGCACTATGGGGCGGGGGAGCAGTACTTC
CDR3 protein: CASRHYGAGEQYF

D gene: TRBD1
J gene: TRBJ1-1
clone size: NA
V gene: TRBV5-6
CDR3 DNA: TGTGCCAGCAGCTTGGCGGGACAGTACACTGAAGCTTTCTTT
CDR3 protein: CASSLAGQYTEAFF

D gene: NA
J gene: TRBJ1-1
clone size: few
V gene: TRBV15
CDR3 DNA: TGTGCCTCTAAGGAGACACCGAACACTGAAGCTTTCTTT
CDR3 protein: CASKETPNTEAFF

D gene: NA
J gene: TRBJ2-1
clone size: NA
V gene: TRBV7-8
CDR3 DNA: TGTGCCAGCAGCTTAGGGTATGTCGGGAGTGTGAATAATGAGCAGTTCTTC
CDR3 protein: CASSLGYVGSVNNEQFF

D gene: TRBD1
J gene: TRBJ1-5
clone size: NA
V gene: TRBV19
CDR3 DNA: TGTGCCAGTAGCCCGGACAGGGGGAATCAGCCCCAGCATTTT
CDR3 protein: CASSPDRGNQPQHF

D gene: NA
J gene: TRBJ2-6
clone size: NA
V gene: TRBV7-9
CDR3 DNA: TGTGCCAGCAGCCAGGAGCCGGGACAAACCTCTGGGGCCAACGTCCTGACTTTC
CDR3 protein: CASSQEPGQTSGANVLTF

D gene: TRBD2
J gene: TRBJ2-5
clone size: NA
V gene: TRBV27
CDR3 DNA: TGTGCCACCAAGAGGGGCGGGAGCGGGGAGACCCAGTACTTC
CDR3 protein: CATKRGGSGETQYF

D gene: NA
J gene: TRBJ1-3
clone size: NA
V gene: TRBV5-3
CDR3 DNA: TGTGCCAGAAGCTTGAGGGTTGGAGAGTCGGGAAACACCATATATTTT
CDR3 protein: CARSLRVGESGNTIYF

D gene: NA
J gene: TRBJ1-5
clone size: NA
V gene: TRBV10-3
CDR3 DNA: TGTGCCATCAGTGAGGGTGACAGTAGCAATCAGCCCCAGCATTTT
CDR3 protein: CAISEGDSSNQPQHF

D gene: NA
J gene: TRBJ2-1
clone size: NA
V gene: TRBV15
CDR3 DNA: TGTGCCACCAGCAGACGTTCCGTAGGGGAGCAGTTCTTC
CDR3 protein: CATSRRSVGEQFF

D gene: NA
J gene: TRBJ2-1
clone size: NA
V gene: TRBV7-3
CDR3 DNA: TGTGCCAGCAGCTCCGCGAGTAACAATGAGCAGTTCTTC
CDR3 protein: CASSSASNNEQFF

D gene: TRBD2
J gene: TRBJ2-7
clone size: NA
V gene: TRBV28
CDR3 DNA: TGTGCCAGCAGACTCCACGGGACTAGCGGATCCTACGAGCAGTACTTC
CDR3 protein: CASRLHGTSGSYEQYF

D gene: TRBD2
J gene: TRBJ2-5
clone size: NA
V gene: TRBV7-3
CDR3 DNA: TGTGCCAGCAGCACGTCTAGCGGGAGATGGGAGACCCAGTACTTC
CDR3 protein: CASSTSSGRWETQYF

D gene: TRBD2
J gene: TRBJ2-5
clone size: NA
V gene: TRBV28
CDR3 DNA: TGTGCCAGCAGTCACCAGCGGGAGGGGGAGACCCAGTACTTC
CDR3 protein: CASSHQREGETQYF

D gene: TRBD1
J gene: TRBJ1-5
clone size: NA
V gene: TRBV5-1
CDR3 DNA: TGCGCCAGCAGCTTCTATCCTCTCCAGGGGGCAAATCAGCCCCAGCATTTT
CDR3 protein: CASSFYPLQGANQPQHF

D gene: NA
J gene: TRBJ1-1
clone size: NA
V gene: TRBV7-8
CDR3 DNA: TGTGCCAGCAGCTCCCCCCCTGAAGCTTTCTTT
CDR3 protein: CASSSPPEAFF

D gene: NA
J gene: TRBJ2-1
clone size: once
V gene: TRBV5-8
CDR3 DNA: TGTGCCAGCAGCCTAACAGCCTGGAGCTCCTACAATGAGCAGTTCTTC
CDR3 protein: CASSLTAWSSYNEQFF

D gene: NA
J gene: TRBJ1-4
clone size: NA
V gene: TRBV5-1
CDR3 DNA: TGCGCCAGCAGCTTGGGGAACCCGAACCGCGCTAATGAAAAACTGTTTTTT
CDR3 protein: CASSLGNPNRANEKLFF

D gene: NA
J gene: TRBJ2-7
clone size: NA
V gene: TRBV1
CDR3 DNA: TGCACCAGCACCGGTCTTCTGGAAGAGCAGTACTTC
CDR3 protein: CTSTGLLEEQYF

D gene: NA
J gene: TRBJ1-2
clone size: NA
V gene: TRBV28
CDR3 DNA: TGTGCCAGCAGAACGACCAATGAGGGTCGAGTGGGCTACACCTTC
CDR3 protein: CASRTTNEGRVGYTF

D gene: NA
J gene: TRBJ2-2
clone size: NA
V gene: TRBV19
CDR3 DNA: TGTGCCAGTAGTATAGGAGGCGGGGAGCTGTTTTTT
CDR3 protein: CASSIGGGELFF